This T cell receptor (beta chain) comes out of a study of blood T cell repertoires in COVID-19. Study context: There were acute and convalescent COVID-19 samples, and they came from the United States, Italy and Spain. PBMCs, B-cell-depleted T cells, or T cells were the source of the cDNA or gDNA that made up the material.

Data came from immunoSEQ multiplex PCR; TCRdb stores just in-frame clones and leaves some out. The sample holds 200,000 to 250,000 clones, around 81% seen once. The CDR3 length is 12 residues. Trimming left V 10 bases short and J 0 bases short, with 4 bases between. Looked up from germline, CDR1 is MNHEY and CDR2 is SMNVEV (reference sequence). This chain connects TRBV27 to TRBJ2-6; D uncertain. Sequenced material: peripheral blood. The TCR sequence derives from a man aged 25 to 40 who had recovered from COVID-19. The CDR3 is CATGSGANVLTF. CDR3 DNA sequence: TGTGCCACCGGCTCTGGGGCCAACGTCCTGACTTTC.